The T cell receptor beta chain described here comes from a study of blood T cell repertoires in COVID-19. Unmatched junction bases numbered 5, after V lost 2 bases and J lost 6 bases. The CDR3 contains 14 residues. Germline assignment: CDR1 MDHEN and CDR2 SYDVKM. Recruits, aged roughly 18 to 90 years, lived in under 25 US areas. Assignments of participants to cohorts depended upon their own reported clinical history. Per the original methods: The authors estimated nucleated cell counts from reference gene primer amplification. Sequencing used immunoSEQ multiplex PCR; TCRdb keeps in-frame clones, though not all of them. V and J calls plus clone size are reproduced from that table; the DNA served to infer D and trimming. The sample lists 150,000 to 200,000 clones; more than 65% were seen once.

Specimen: PBMCs or T cells enriched from blood (not recorded which). V gene TRBV28 combines with J gene TRBJ2-7; TRBD1 matches 9 bases. The clonotype originates from a man aged 45-60 years who had recovered from COVID-19. The CDR3 region is CASSLLGTGSEQYF. CDR3 bases: TGTGCCAGCAGTTTACTCGGGACAGGGTCCGAGCAGTACTTC.